These 15 T cell receptor beta chains originate from one sample sequenced in a study of siplizumab effects on memory and regulatory T cells. Assay: immunoSEQ multiplex PCR; the TCRdb copy retains only in-frame clones and omits some. The sample yields tens of thousands of clones, about 89% seen once. What was sequenced was CD8+ T cells sorted from blood. Receptors were obtained from a human donor in good health.

This clone is medium-sized (0.01 to 0.1%) by share. The chain links TRBV2 to TRBJ2-1, with TRBD2 identical over 8 bases. V lost 6 bases and J lost 4; bases outside the gene matches: 8. This CDR3 has 15 residues. The germline gives CDR1 SNHLY, CDR2 FYNNEI. CDR3 residues: CASRKGTSWYNEQFF. The CDR3, as DNA: TGTGCCAGCAGGAAGGGGACTAGTTGGTACAATGAGCAGTTCTTC.

V and J are TRBV6-5 and TRBJ1-5; TRBD1 might be the D (5 bases). In germline, CDR1 is MNHEY, CDR2 SVGAGI. This CDR3 has 16 amino acids. V was cut by 4 bases and J by 0 bases, with 13 bases left in between. Here the CDR3 DNA reads TGTGCCAGCAGTTCCCTTAGGGGAATTAGCAATCAGCCCCAGCATTTT. It codes for CASSSLRGISNQPQHF.

The CDR3 protein is CAEKGGRTTEAFF. The CDR3 nucleotides read TGTGCCGAGAAAGGGGGCCGAACCACTGAAGCTTTCTTT. The chain recombines TRBV2 with TRBJ1-1; 7 bases align to TRBD1. V was clipped by 11 bases and J by 4 bases; unmatched bases: 10. CDR1 is SNHLY and CDR2 is FYNNEI in the germline V gene. This CDR3 spans 13 amino acids.

This sequence joins TRBV9 and TRBJ2-1, with 13 bases identical to TRBD2. The germline CDR1 and CDR2 sequences are SGDLS and YYNGEE. CDR3 length: 15 amino acids. J was trimmed by 9 bases and V by 3 bases; bases with no gene match: 6. CDR3 region: CASSEGTSGIVEQFF. The CDR3 coding sequence is TGTGCCAGCAGCGAGGGGACTAGCGGGATCGTTGAGCAGTTCTTC.

The chain has TRBV5-6 and TRBJ2-7, with 7 positions matching TRBD1. CDR3 size: 16 residues. V gave up 4 bases and J gave up 3 bases; unmatched junction bases: 13. Germline lookup yields CDR1 SGHDT and CDR2 YYEEEE. The CDR3 protein is CASSQQGQGLFYEQYF. CDR3 sequence (DNA): TGTGCCAGCAGCCAACAGGGGCAGGGGCTCTTCTACGAGCAGTACTTC.

J is TRBJ2-1 and V is TRBV1; TRBD2 is taken as the D call from the table, unchecked against the DNA. TRBV1 is a pseudogene segment. This CDR3 is 16 amino acids long. The DNA for the CDR3 is TGCACCAGCAGCCAAGATGGGGGGGGGCTGTACAATGAGCAGTTCTTC. It encodes CTSSQDGGGLYNEQFF.

This chain links TRBV7-8 with TRBJ2-1; D gene unclear. CDR3 length: 13 residues. The V gene's germline CDR1 is SGHVS and CDR2 FQNEAQ. V lost 4 bases and J lost 1, with 5 bases in between. The CDR3 DNA is TGTGCCAGCAGCTCAGCTTCCTACAATGAGCAGTTCTTC. This codes for CASSSASYNEQFF.

The J gene is TRBJ2-2, the V gene TRBV30; D is unresolved. Per the germline V gene, CDR1 is GTSNPN and CDR2 is SVGIG (reference sequence). This CDR3 comprises 12 residues. Trimming left V 4 bases short and J 6 bases short, with 9 bases between. The CDR3 region is CAWMGLSGELFF. CDR3 nucleotides: TGTGCCTGGATGGGCCTATCCGGGGAGCTGTTTTTT.

The chain recombines TRBV4-1 with TRBJ2-7, with D unclear. CDR3 size: 15 residues. Germline CDR1 is MGHRA and CDR2 is YSYEKL. Trimming took off 0 bases at V and 6 bases at J, with 15 bases between the two ends. CDR3 amino acids: CASSQEGSGLLEQYF. In DNA form, the CDR3 reads TGCGCCAGCAGCCAAGAGGGGTCTGGGCTTCTCGAGCAGTACTTC.

This clone is judged medium-sized (0.01 to 0.1%). The J gene is TRBJ2-3, the V gene TRBV4-2; 8 positions agree with TRBD2. Germline lookup yields CDR1 LGHNA and CDR2 YNFKEQ. J was trimmed by 3 bases and V by 2 bases; bases with no gene match: 1. The CDR3 is 14 amino acids. DNA of the CDR3: TGTGCCAGCAGCCAACTAGCGGGTACAGATACGCAGTATTTT. This codes for CASSQLAGTDTQYF.

This clone was observed a single time. J is TRBJ2-7 and V is TRBV5-6, with D uncertain. V was trimmed by 3 bases and J by 5 bases, leaving 9 bases between them. CDR1 is SGHDT, CDR2 YYEEEE, per germline. This CDR3 comprises 12 residues. The CDR3 region has the DNA TGTGCCAGCAGCTCCCGGACCCACGAGCAGTACTTC. This sequence encodes CASSSRTHEQYF.

This chain uses TRBV4-2 with TRBJ2-1, with a tentative D call TRBD2 (5 bases). V lost 0 bases and J 1 base, leaving 10 bases between the germline ends. The CDR3 is made up of 16 amino acids. CDR1 is LGHNA and CDR2 is YNFKEQ in the germline V gene. The CDR3 here is CASSQDLAGSYNEQFF. CDR3 bases: TGTGCCAGCAGCCAAGATCTGGCGGGTTCCTACAATGAGCAGTTCTTC.

The chain has TRBV11-2 and TRBJ2-1; D is unresolved. Looked up from germline, CDR1 is SGHAT and CDR2 is FQNNGV. V shed 8 bases and J shed 3 bases, with 14 bases lying between them. CDR3 length equals 14 residues. CDR3 loop: CASSPSVNYNEQFF. The DNA of the CDR3 is TGTGCCAGCTCCCCGTCGGTCAACTACAATGAGCAGTTCTTC.

This clone was seen just once. The rearrangement uses TRBV27 and TRBJ2-1; 8 positions match TRBD2. CDR1 and CDR2 (germline): MNHEY, SMNVEV (reference sequence). J lost 3 bases, V lost 0 bases, and 4 bases had no gene match. This CDR3 is 16 amino acids long. The CDR3 reads CASSLSLAGLYNEQFF. In DNA form, the CDR3 reads TGTGCCAGCAGTTTATCTCTAGCGGGCCTCTACAATGAGCAGTTCTTC.

This chain links TRBV4-2 with TRBJ2-7; maybe TRBD1 (6 bases). In germline, CDR1 is LGHNA, CDR2 YNFKEQ. The germline V and J ends were trimmed by 2 bases and 5 bases, with 10 bases remaining between them. There are 13 residues in the CDR3. The CDR3 sequence is CASSQLGAHEQYF. The CDR3 bases are TGTGCCAGCAGCCAACTGGGGGCTCACGAGCAGTACTTC.